This TCR beta chain was recorded in a study of cytomegalovirus exposure and HLA in healthy donors. The CDR3 length is 15 residues. CDR1 is KGHSH, CDR2 LQKENI, per germline. V was clipped by 2 bases and J by 7 bases; unmatched bases: 6. PCR used 60 Vbeta primers and 13 Jbeta primers. Libraries were prepared by immunoSEQ multiplex PCR; TCRdb keeps only in-frame clonotypes and omits some of them. This table has around 180,000 clones, less than 85% appearing once. The J gene is TRBJ1-5, the V gene TRBV18; 9 bases fit TRBD1. Input material: PBMCs. The clonotype originates from a man younger than 30 in good health and CMV-seronegative. The CDR3, as DNA: TGTGCCAGCTCACCAACGGGACAGGGATTCCAGCCCCAGCATTTT. The encoded protein is CASSPTGQGFQPQHF.